The 32 T cell receptor beta chains given below trace back to one sample, sequenced in a study of blood T cell repertoires in COVID-19. Profiling relied on immunoSEQ multiplex PCR, and the TCRdb table lists in-frame clones only, not all of them. The table lists about 120,000 clones, approximately 89% of them singletons. Sequencing was done on a sample of peripheral blood. These receptors were taken from a man aged 40-49 years with acute or convalescent COVID-19.

The chain carries TRBV19 and TRBJ2-5; 11 bases line up with TRBD2. The CDR3 runs 15 residues. Trimming removed 4 bases from V and 4 bases from J; junction bases left unmatched: 5. Germline-derived CDR1 and CDR2 are LNHDA and SQIVND (reference sequence). This CDR3 reads CASSTLAGVGETQYF. DNA of the CDR3: TGTGCCAGTAGTACACTAGCGGGAGTAGGAGAGACCCAGTACTTC. Using reference TRBV19 and TRBJ2-5 for the parts outside the CDR3, the full variable domain is DGGITQSPKYLFRKEGQNVTLSCEQNLNHDAMYWYRQDPGQGLRLIYYSQIVNDFQKGDIAEGYSVSREKKESFPLTVTSAQKNPTAFYLCASSTLAGVGETQYFGPGTRLLVL.

This rearrangement joins TRBV7-6 to TRBJ1-1; D is perhaps TRBD1 (6 bases). Trimming removed 5 bases from V and 1 base from J, with 17 bases in between. Germline V gene lookup returns CDR1 SGHVS and CDR2 FNYEAQ. The CDR3 has 16 residues. CDR3 in amino acids: CASSPVVQGTNTEAFF. For the CDR3, the DNA is TGTGCCAGCAGCCCAGTAGTACAGGGAACGAACACTGAAGCTTTCTTT. Looking up the rest from reference TRBV7-6 and TRBJ1-1 gives the full variable domain: GAGVSQSPRYKVTKRGQDVALRCDPISGHVSLYWYRQALGQGPEFLTYFNYEAQQDKSGLPNDRFSAERPEGSISTLTIQRTEQRDSAMYRCASSPVVQGTNTEAFFGQGTRLTVV.

The CDR3 loop is CASSQLDIQYF. CDR3 in DNA: TGTGCCAGCAGCCAGTTAGACATTCAGTACTTC. The chain combines TRBV3-1 (or the pseudogene TRBV3-2) with TRBJ2-4; D remains unclear. This CDR3 is 11 amino acids long. Germline V lookup: CDR1 LGHDT, CDR2 YNNKEL (reference sequence). The V gene lost 3 bases and the J gene lost 8 bases, with 5 bases spanning the gap.

J is TRBJ1-2 and V is TRBV13; 9 bases match TRBD1. Germline V gene lookup returns CDR1 PRHDT and CDR2 FYEKMQ (reference sequence). This CDR3 comprises 15 residues. J was trimmed by 3 bases and V by 5 bases; bases with no gene match: 7. The CDR3 protein is CASSPLTGGDYGYTF. CDR3 DNA sequence: TGTGCCAGCAGCCCACTTACAGGGGGCGACTATGGCTACACCTTC.

V is TRBV25-1 and J is TRBJ1-4, with D tentatively TRBD1 (5 bases). Germline V gene data show CDR1 as MGHDK and CDR2 as SYGVNS. There are 17 residues in the CDR3. V was cut by 2 bases and J by 2 bases, with 15 bases left in between. CDR3 region: CASSEDVRVGTNEKLFF. The CDR3 nucleotides read TGTGCCAGCAGTGAAGACGTCAGGGTAGGGACTAATGAAAAACTGTTTTTT.

The rearrangement uses TRBV2 and TRBJ2-7, with a possible D match to TRBD1 (5 bases). V was clipped by 6 bases and J by 2 bases, with 14 bases between them. The CDR3 is 14 amino acids. Germline V gives CDR1 SNHLY, CDR2 FYNNEI. CDR3 protein: CASSPTAQAYEQYF. The CDR3 DNA reads as TGTGCCAGCAGCCCTACGGCACAGGCCTACGAGCAGTACTTC.

The rearrangement joins TRBV13 to TRBJ1-6; D is unclear. The V gene's germline CDR1 is PRHDT and CDR2 FYEKMQ (reference sequence). The CDR3 runs 12 residues. V gave up 2 bases and J gave up 10 bases, with 6 bases separating them. The CDR3 nucleotides read TGTGCCAGCAGCTTAAGAGGATCACCCCTCCACTTT. As protein: CASSLRGSPLHF. Looking up the rest from reference TRBV13 and TRBJ1-6 gives the full variable domain: AAGVIQSPRHLIKEKRETATLKCYPIPRHDTVYWYQQGPGQDPQFLISFYEKMQSDKGSIPDRFSAQQFSDYHSELNMSSLELGDSALYFCASSLRGSPLHFGNGTRLTVT.

The gene calls are TRBV5-1 and TRBJ2-1; 7 bases align to TRBD1. J lost 8 bases, V lost 0 bases, and 8 bases had no gene match. Germline-derived CDR1 and CDR2 are SGHRS and YFSETQ. The CDR3 contains 15 residues. In nucleotides, the CDR3 is TGCGCCAGCAGCTTGGAAGGGGGCGCGAACGATGAGCAGTTCTTC. It yields the protein CASSLEGGANDEQFF.

The gene calls are TRBV9 and TRBJ2-5; 10 positions match TRBD1. The CDR3 extends over 16 amino acids. The ends lost 4 bases at V and 5 bases at J; junction bases unmatched: 11. Germline CDR1 reads SGDLS; CDR2 reads YYNGEE. The CDR3 region has the DNA TGTGCCAGCAGCCCCTACGGACAGGGGGGGCGGGAGACCCAGTACTTC. Protein sequence: CASSPYGQGGRETQYF.

V and J are TRBV27 and TRBJ2-7; D is unclear. V shed 5 bases and J shed 4 bases, with 15 bases lying between them. The CDR3 has 14 amino acids. CDR1 is MNHEY, CDR2 SMNVEV, per germline (reference sequence). CDR3 sequence: CASSPHDNGYEQYF. The CDR3 DNA is TGTGCCAGCAGTCCCCACGACAATGGATACGAGCAGTACTTC.

This clone was picked up a small number of times. V gene TRBV2 combines with J gene TRBJ1-3, with no clear D. The CDR3 spans 16 residues. Trimming took 5 bases from V and 0 from J, leaving 14 bases between them. From germline, CDR1 is SNHLY and CDR2 FYNNEI. CDR3 region: CASSLSDPSSGNTIYF. The CDR3, as DNA: TGTGCCAGCAGTCTTTCCGATCCTAGCTCTGGAAACACCATATATTTT.

The rearrangement joins TRBV6-5 to TRBJ1-2; D is unresolved. Germline-derived CDR1 and CDR2 are MNHEY and SVGAGI. V was clipped by 8 bases and J by 5 bases, with 18 bases between them. The CDR3 sequence is 14 residues long. CDR3 coding DNA: TGTGCCAGCGCGAAAGCGGCGGACCGATATGGCTACACCTTC. This sequence encodes CASAKAADRYGYTF.

The J gene is TRBJ1-2, the V gene TRBV5-1, with 7 positions matching TRBD1. CDR1 and CDR2 (germline): SGHRS, YFSETQ. J lost 3 bases, V lost 0 bases, and 5 bases had no gene match. CDR3 length equals 15 residues. The CDR3 sequence: CASSLAGTADYGYTF. Here the CDR3 DNA reads TGCGCCAGCAGCTTGGCCGGGACAGCGGACTATGGCTACACCTTC.

This chain connects TRBV21-1 to TRBJ2-5; the table names TRBD2, a call not compared with the DNA. TRBV21-1 represents a pseudogene. The CDR3 contains 16 residues. The CDR3 protein is CASSKECRSKKETQYF. As DNA, the CDR3 is TGTGCCAGCAGCAAAGAATGCCGGTCCAAGAAAGAGACCCAGTACTTC.

The chain couples TRBV14 to TRBJ2-7; the D is unclear. Germline V gene sequence: CDR1 SGHDN, CDR2 FVKESK. This CDR3 has 13 amino acids. The V gene lost 1 base and the J gene lost 9 bases, with 13 bases spanning the gap. CDR3 coding DNA: TGTGCCAGCAGCCAAGCCGGAACCTCGGGGCAGTACTTC. Its translation is CASSQAGTSGQYF.

This chain uses TRBV25-1 with TRBJ1-2; a weak D match, TRBD1 (5 bases). V lost 5 bases and J 4 bases, leaving 11 bases between the germline ends. The CDR3 runs 13 residues. Per germline, CDR1 MGHDK and CDR2 SYGVNS. The CDR3 DNA follows: TGTGCCAGCAGTCCCCGGGGGGGCTATGGCTACACCTTC. Translating it yields CASSPRGGYGYTF.

The chain has TRBV7-2 and TRBJ1-2; tentatively, D is TRBD1 (6 bases). This CDR3 region has 15 residues. The germline V and J ends were trimmed by 4 bases and 4 bases, with 16 bases remaining between them. Per the germline V gene, CDR1 is SGHTA and CDR2 is FQGNSA. The CDR3 here is CASSSALSGVYGYTF. The CDR3 nucleotides read TGTGCCAGCAGCTCTGCCCTTTCAGGGGTCTATGGCTACACCTTC.

The chain joins TRBV27 to TRBJ1-5, with a tentative D call TRBD1 (6 bases). CDR3 length equals 14 residues. V gave up 6 bases and J gave up 3 bases, with 12 bases separating them. Looked up from germline, CDR1 is MNHEY and CDR2 is SMNVEV (reference sequence). CDR3 nucleotides: TGTGCCAGCAGCCCCGGGGGGCCCAATCAGCCCCAGCATTTT. Amino acids: CASSPGGPNQPQHF.

The chain combines TRBV10-3 with TRBJ1-2, with no clear D. The CDR3 covers 13 residues. Deletions cut 1 base from V and 4 bases from J, with 7 bases between. The germline CDR1 and CDR2 sequences are ENHRY and SYGVKD. CDR3 sequence reads: CAISEFSFYGYTF. The CDR3, as DNA: TGTGCCATCAGTGAGTTTTCCTTCTATGGCTACACCTTC.

The chain couples TRBV7-9 to TRBJ1-6; 7 bases are shared with TRBD1. Looked up from germline, CDR1 is SEHNR and CDR2 is FQNEAQ (reference sequence). This CDR3 is 17 amino acids long. The V segment lost 2 bases and the J segment 8 bases; nucleotides outside the gene matches: 12. As DNA, the CDR3 is TGTGCCAGCAGCTTACCCCCCGACAGGGAGATATATTCACCCCTCCACTTT. Translating gives CASSLPPDREIYSPLHF.

The rearrangement joins TRBV27 to TRBJ2-1, with D possibly matching TRBD1 (6 bases). Per germline, CDR1 MNHEY and CDR2 SMNVEV (reference sequence). CDR3 length: 14 residues. The V gene lost 2 bases and the J gene lost 2 bases, with 7 bases spanning the gap. The CDR3 region is CASSLGGAYNEQFF. CDR3 DNA sequence: TGTGCCAGCAGTTTAGGGGGCGCCTACAATGAGCAGTTCTTC.

This clone showed up just once. The rearrangement links TRBV19 to TRBJ1-6, with TRBD1 as a possible D gene (6 bases). Germline assignment: CDR1 LNHDA and CDR2 SQIVND (reference sequence). Trimming cost V 5 bases and J 9 bases, with 14 bases left between them. CDR3 length: 14 residues. The CDR3 DNA follows: TGTGCCAGTAGTTCGGACAGTTCGGGTTCACCCCTCCACTTT. This translates into CASSSDSSGSPLHF. The whole variable domain, remainder taken from reference TRBV19 and TRBJ1-6, is DGGITQSPKYLFRKEGQNVTLSCEQNLNHDAMYWYRQDPGQGLRLIYYSQIVNDFQKGDIAEGYSVSREKKESFPLTVTSAQKNPTAFYLCASSSDSSGSPLHFGNGTRLTVT.

J is TRBJ1-1 and V is TRBV20-1; no definite D call. Germline V gives CDR1 DFQATT, CDR2 SNEGSKA (reference sequence). V was pared by 3 bases and J by 6 bases, with 14 bases between. This CDR3 contains 13 residues. The CDR3 nucleotides are TGCAGTGCTAGTCTAAGCGAGTTCGCTGAAGCTTTCTTT. Translation gives CSASLSEFAEAFF.

Remarks on this clone: This CDR3 is also generated by other DNA sequences in the sample. V gene TRBV7-9 combines with J gene TRBJ2-2, with 14 bases identical to TRBD2. CDR1 and CDR2 (germline): SEHNR, FQNEAQ (reference sequence). This CDR3 comprises 16 residues. The junction had 3 bases not matched to a gene; V was cut back by 5 bases and J by 4 bases. The chain's CDR3 is CASSPGLAGGTGELFF. The CDR3 bases are TGTGCCAGCAGCCCAGGACTAGCGGGAGGCACCGGGGAGCTGTTTTTT.

This chain uses TRBV5-1 with TRBJ2-6; D remains ambiguous. Germline V gene data show CDR1 as SGHRS and CDR2 as YFSETQ. V was pared by 2 bases and J by 2 bases, with 14 bases between. The CDR3 length is 17 residues. As DNA, the CDR3 is TGCGCCAGCAGCTTAACAGCTCGTTCCACTGGGGCCAACGTCCTGACTTTC. Translated: CASSLTARSTGANVLTF.

The chain couples TRBV7-8 to TRBJ1-5; TRBD1 aligns across 11 bases. This CDR3 is 15 amino acids long. The V gene end was trimmed by 4 bases and the J gene end by 6 bases; junction bases not matched to a gene: 5. Per the germline V gene, CDR1 is SGHVS and CDR2 is FQNEAQ. As DNA, the CDR3 is TGTGCCAGCAGCTACGGGACAGGGGGAGGTCAGCCCCAGCATTTT. Its translation is CASSYGTGGGQPQHF.

The rearrangement joins TRBV18 to TRBJ2-3; perhaps TRBD2 as D (6 bases). Germline V gene sequence: CDR1 KGHSH, CDR2 LQKENI. The ends were cut back, 5 bases at V and 8 bases at J, with 14 bases in the middle. The length of the CDR3 is 13 residues. The CDR3 sequence is CASSGTGDTTQYF. The CDR3 bases are TGTGCCAGCTCAGGTACGGGGGATACTACGCAGTATTTT.

This chain joins TRBV6-4 and TRBJ2-1; 13 nucleotides align to TRBD2. J lost 8 bases, V lost 6 bases, and 7 bases had no gene match. The germline V gene encodes CDR1 MRHNA and CDR2 SNTAGT. The CDR3 sequence is 15 residues long. The CDR3 region is CASSPTSGGPHEQFF. The CDR3 DNA follows: TGTGCCAGCAGCCCGACTAGCGGGGGGCCTCATGAGCAGTTCTTC.

The chain recombines TRBV7-9 with TRBJ2-3, with TRBD2 matching 7 bases. The CDR3 is 14 residues long. Germline V lookup: CDR1 SEHNR, CDR2 FQNEAQ (reference sequence). The ends lost 1 base at V and 6 bases at J; junction bases unmatched: 4. The CDR3 reads CASSLGDGGDTQYF. The DNA for the CDR3 is TGTGCCAGCAGCTTAGGGGACGGGGGGGATACGCAGTATTTT.

About this clone itself: Different DNA sequences within this sample yield the same CDR3. The CDR3 loop is CSVEEGPNTEAFF. CDR3 sequence (DNA): TGCAGCGTTGAGGAGGGCCCCAACACTGAAGCTTTCTTT. J is TRBJ1-1 and V is TRBV29-1; D is unclear. With 3 bases removed from V and 2 bases from J, the gap between germline ends came to 10 bases. The germline CDR1 and CDR2 sequences are SQVTM and ANQGSEA. The CDR3 length is 13 residues.

As concerns this clone: The sample carries other DNA sequences with the same CDR3. The chain uses TRBV3-1 (or the pseudogene TRBV3-2) and TRBJ2-7; D is perhaps TRBD2 (6 bases). In germline, CDR1 is LGHDT, CDR2 YNNKEL (reference sequence). The CDR3 is 12 residues long. V lost 0 bases to trimming and J lost 8 bases, with 8 bases between them. CDR3 in amino acids: CASSQDRGKQYF. The CDR3 nucleotides are TGTGCCAGCAGCCAAGATCGGGGGAAGCAGTACTTC.

CDR3 in amino acids: CSAMRRNEQFF. CDR3 bases: TGCAGTGCTATGCGGCGTAATGAGCAGTTCTTC. The chain employs TRBV20-1 and TRBJ2-1; no clear D gene. The CDR3 has 11 amino acids. V was shortened by 4 bases and J by 7 bases, with 8 bases between the two germline ends. Germline-derived CDR1 and CDR2 are DFQATT and SNEGSKA (reference sequence).